A selection of T cell receptor beta chains follows, all from one sample in a study of cytomegalovirus exposure and HLA in healthy donors. Method: immunoSEQ multiplex PCR; TCRdb's copy keeps in-frame clones and lacks some. There are 100,000 to 150,000 clones in the sample; roughly 95% occur only once, and 1.7% lies in the top ten. Sequencing was carried out using PBMCs. These receptors came from a man aged 18 to 30 in good health and CMV-seronegative. Both conserved end residues are part of each CDR3.

CDR3 | J | V
CASTSTGTSGRLNEQFF | TRBJ2-1 | TRBV28
CASSLTGMNTEAFF | TRBJ1-1 | TRBV27
CASSVTGSSYEQYF | TRBJ2-7 | TRBV9
CASSSSGTGGEKLFF | TRBJ1-4 | TRBV6-4
CASSLGLAGSNEQFF | TRBJ2-1 | TRBV5-1
CASRRASVGEQYF | TRBJ2-7 | TRBV2
CASSPGLAGNNEQFF | TRBJ2-1 | TRBV18
CASSLGPASAYEQYF | TRBJ2-7 | TRBV7-2
CASSDRASSGANVLTF | TRBJ2-6 | TRBV4-3
CASRRQNEKLFF | TRBJ1-4 | TRBV6-5
CASSLAQAGAYQPQHF | TRBJ1-5 | TRBV28
CASSEGQGTYGYTF | TRBJ1-2 | TRBV9
CASSHRDRGQPQHF | TRBJ1-5 | TRBV28
CASSSGTGGSNEQFF | TRBJ2-1 | TRBV5-4
CASSPYRVGNQPQHF | TRBJ1-5 | TRBV7-8
CASSLRFGDEQFF | TRBJ2-1 | TRBV28
CASSLAGAGGTGELFF | TRBJ2-2 | TRBV27
CASSPRSGGHSGGELFF | TRBJ2-2 | TRBV7-9
CASRGTVVSGYTF | TRBJ1-2 | TRBV28
CASSLSPWPGGTDQPQHF | TRBJ1-5 | TRBV28
CASSRLNTGELFF | TRBJ2-2 | TRBV4-2
CASSQGTSGRGYEQYF | TRBJ2-7 | TRBV4-2
CASPQRGVKLADTQYF | TRBJ2-3 | TRBV23-1
CASRYGTSGSWETQYF | TRBJ2-5 | TRBV11-2
CASRRRGQGILNEKLFF | TRBJ1-4 | TRBV28
CASSIGRGWTEAFF | TRBJ1-1 | TRBV19
CAISATSGRGETQYF | TRBJ2-5 | TRBV10-3
CASSLAGTGGPNTEAFF | TRBJ1-1 | TRBV7-9
CASSQVALSYEQYF | TRBJ2-7 | TRBV4-3